Following are 25 T cell receptor beta chains from one sample sequenced in a study of CD8 T cells in ankylosing spondylitis. Study conclusions and caveats: A TCR beta motif made of about 8 highly homologous variants seemed typical of ankylosing spondylitis blood.

MiXCR was run by TCRdb on the 5' RACE reads, yielding one entry per CDR3 protein. The table shows about 750,000 distinct CDR3 sequences, with 15% to 20% occurring only once. These receptors lack a known antigen. The sequenced material came from blood, either unsorted or a sorted T cell fraction (not recorded which). The source of these receptors is a male donor with ankylosing spondylitis.

As DNA, the CDR3 is TGTGCCAGCAGCCACTACAGGACAACTAATGAAAAACTGTTTTTT. Residues: CASSHYRTTNEKLFF. V gene TRBV14 combines with J gene TRBJ1-4; a weak D match, TRBD1 (5 bases). Germline V gene sequence: CDR1 SGHDN, CDR2 FVKESK. The CDR3 spans 15 residues. The V gene lost 3 bases and the J gene lost 0 bases, with 8 bases spanning the gap.

This chain uses TRBV6-1 with TRBJ2-2, with a tentative D call TRBD2 (5 bases). V shed 7 bases and J shed 4 bases, with 13 bases lying between them. Germline lookup yields CDR1 MNHNS and CDR2 SASEGT. The length of the CDR3 is 14 residues. Here the CDR3 reads CASTEGRVTGELFF. CDR3 bases: TGTGCCAGCACCGAAGGGCGGGTCACCGGGGAGCTGTTTTTT.

CDR3 region: CASSVASGISYNEQFF. The CDR3, as DNA: TGTGCCAGCAGCGTAGCTAGCGGGATATCCTACAATGAGCAGTTCTTC. The chain combines TRBV9 with TRBJ2-1; 9 positions match TRBD2. Per germline, CDR1 SGDLS and CDR2 YYNGEE. CDR3 size: 16 residues. The trim removed 0 bases at V and 1 base at J, leaving 2 bases unmatched.

The chain uses TRBV12-3 or TRBV12-4 and TRBJ2-7; no clear D gene. CDR3 length equals 12 residues. The V gene lost 5 bases and the J gene lost 6 bases, with 11 bases spanning the gap. The CDR3 DNA reads TGTGCCAGCAGTCCTGGACGCGCCGAGCAGTACTTC. Its protein product is CASSPGRAEQYF.

The V and J genes are TRBV5-1 and TRBJ2-5, with 8 bases fitting TRBD1. Unmatched junction bases numbered 6, after V lost 5 bases and J lost 3 bases. CDR3 size: 14 residues. Germline V gene lookup returns CDR1 SGHRS and CDR2 YFSETQ. CDR3: CASSFVDREETQYF. For the CDR3, the DNA is TGCGCCAGCAGTTTTGTGGACAGGGAAGAGACCCAGTACTTC.

This clonotype was seen only a few times. The rearrangement links TRBV5-1 to TRBJ2-1; D may correspond to TRBD1 or TRBD2 (5 bases each). CDR1 and CDR2 from the germline V gene are SGHRS and YFSETQ. V was shortened by 4 bases and J by 10 bases, with 15 bases between the two germline ends. This CDR3 has 13 residues. CDR3 sequence reads: CASSPQTEGEQFF. DNA for the CDR3: TGCGCCAGCAGCCCTCAGACAGAGGGGGAGCAGTTCTTC.

V is TRBV29-1 and J is TRBJ2-7; TRBD1 aligns across 12 bases. V trimming: 6 bases; J trimming: 1 base; junction bases outside the gene matches: 7. This CDR3 spans 15 amino acids. Germline CDR1 is SQVTM and CDR2 is ANQGSEA. CDR3 region: CSVGPGQGASYEQYF. Written as DNA, the CDR3 is TGCAGCGTGGGACCGGGACAGGGGGCGTCCTACGAGCAGTACTTC.

This clonotype has more than one count but fewer than ten. The V gene is TRBV7-2, the J gene TRBJ2-7, with TRBD2 identical over 11 bases. The ends lost 2 bases at V and 2 bases at J; junction bases unmatched: 2. Germline V gene data show CDR1 as SGHTA and CDR2 as FQGNSA. CDR3 length equals 15 residues. The CDR3 sequence is CASSLWTSGPYEQYF. For the CDR3, the DNA is TGTGCCAGCAGCTTATGGACTAGCGGGCCCTACGAGCAGTACTTC.

In this sample, this clonotype turned up many times. The chain has TRBV12-3 or TRBV12-4 and TRBJ1-4; D gene unclear. Trimming left V 3 bases short and J 8 bases short, with 10 bases between. This CDR3 has 13 amino acids. The CDR3 region is CASSLNSGEKLFF. As DNA, the CDR3 is TGTGCCAGCAGTTTGAACAGCGGAGAAAAACTGTTTTTT.

This rearrangement joins TRBV11-2 to TRBJ1-2; 11 positions match TRBD1. This CDR3 region has 17 residues. Germline CDR1 reads SGHAT; CDR2 reads FQNNGV. The junction had 9 bases not matched to a gene; V was cut back by 3 bases and J by 3 bases. The CDR3 loop is CASSFTPGQGADYGYTF. The CDR3 nucleotides are TGTGCCAGCAGCTTTACCCCCGGACAGGGGGCTGACTATGGCTACACCTTC.

This clonotype was counted ten times or more. The gene calls are TRBV29-1 and TRBJ1-1, with D perhaps matching TRBD1 (5 bases). Germline V gene lookup returns CDR1 SQVTM and CDR2 ANQGSEA. This CDR3 contains 13 residues. V was shortened by 6 bases and J by 3 bases, with 14 bases between the two germline ends. The CDR3 nucleotides read TGCAGCGTGACCCTTGGGGGGGACACTGAAGCTTTCTTT. As protein: CSVTLGGDTEAFF.

This clonotype has only a few counts. Here the CDR3 reads CASSYSTDTNTQYF. CDR3 sequence (DNA): TGTGCCAGCAGTTACTCGACTGACACTAATACGCAGTATTTT. The chain couples TRBV6-2 or TRBV6-3 to TRBJ2-3; D not certain. Germline CDR1 and CDR2: MNHEY and SVGEGT. Trimming took off 0 bases at V and 7 bases at J, with 11 bases between the two ends. The CDR3 spans 14 residues.

This clonotype was seen a few times. The V and J genes are TRBV6-5 and TRBJ1-2, with TRBD1 identical over 9 bases. The length of the CDR3 is 16 residues. Looked up from germline, CDR1 is MNHEY and CDR2 is SVGAGI. V shed 4 bases and J 5 bases; nucleotides not matched to a gene: 11. CDR3 nucleotides: TGTGCCAGCAGTTTAACAGGGGGCAATCTATTTTATGGCTACACCTTC. The encoded protein is CASSLTGGNLFYGYTF.

In its sample, this clonotype was seen many times. The V gene is TRBV12-3 or TRBV12-4, the J gene TRBJ1-5; TRBD1 might be the D (5 bases). The CDR3 consists of 17 residues. The V and J ends lost 5 bases and 3 bases respectively, with 20 bases between them. The CDR3 here is CASSPSGTESFNQPQHF. CDR3 bases: TGTGCCAGCAGTCCCTCCGGGACGGAAAGCTTCAATCAGCCCCAGCATTTT.

In its sample, this clonotype was seen many times. This chain uses TRBV4-1 with TRBJ2-7; 9 bases match TRBD1. Germline V CDR1 and CDR2: MGHRA, YSYEKL. The CDR3 contains 21 residues. With 3 bases clipped from V and 4 bases from J, the junction kept 25 bases outside the gene matches. CDR3: CASSQDPSGTGIFPPNYEQYF. As DNA, the CDR3 is TGCGCCAGCAGCCAGGATCCCTCCGGGACAGGGATCTTTCCCCCCAATTACGAGCAGTACTTC.

V usage is TRBV5-5 and J usage is TRBJ1-4; D possibly corresponds to TRBD1 (6 bases). Germline values: CDR1 SGHKS, CDR2 YYEKEE (reference sequence). The CDR3 length is 16 residues. Trimming left V 2 bases short and J 4 bases short, with 15 bases between. In DNA form, the CDR3 reads TGTGCCAGCAGCTTTACAGGGAACGGCCTTAATGAAAAACTGTTTTTT. Amino acids: CASSFTGNGLNEKLFF.

The table lists this clonotype with a few counts. The rearrangement links TRBV20-1 to TRBJ2-3; D possibly corresponds to TRBD2 (6 bases). V dropped 3 bases and J dropped 2 bases, with 15 bases sitting between them. CDR1 is DFQATT, CDR2 SNEGSKA, per germline (reference sequence). The CDR3 runs 15 residues. CDR3 DNA sequence: TGCAGTGCTAGCCCTCGGCGGGACCTCACAGATACGCAGTATTTT. Translation: CSASPRRDLTDTQYF.

Turning to this clonotype: This may be a read error, as it is one base from a much larger clone. The J gene is TRBJ2-7, the V gene TRBV20-1, with TRBD1 matching 8 bases. The V gene's germline CDR1 is DFQATT and CDR2 SNEGSKA (reference sequence). CDR3 length: 15 amino acids. The DNA for the CDR3 is TGCTGTGCTAGAGATTCGGGCAGGGGGCGCGGCGAGCAGTACTTC. This codes for CCARDSGRGRGEQYF.

The chain couples TRBV7-2 to TRBJ2-1, with D possibly TRBD2 on 6 matching bases. V was clipped by 1 base and J by 4 bases, with 14 bases between them. The germline gives CDR1 SGHTA, CDR2 FQGNSA. This CDR3 contains 16 residues. CDR3: CASSLGGAGWYNEQFF. The DNA of the CDR3 is TGTGCCAGCAGCTTAGGCGGGGCCGGATGGTACAATGAGCAGTTCTTC. Drawing the rest from reference TRBV7-2 and TRBJ2-1, the complete variable domain is GAGVSQSPSNKVTEKGKDVELRCDPISGHTALYWYRQSLGQGLEFLIYFQGNSAPDKSGLPSDRFSAERTGGSVSTLTIQRTQQEDSAVYLCASSLGGAGWYNEQFFGPGTRLTVL.

This clonotype was counted between two and nine times. The chain links TRBV4-3 to TRBJ1-1, with D unclear. Trimming stripped 0 bases from V and 0 bases from J, with 8 bases between. Germline CDR1 is LGHNA and CDR2 is YSLEER. This CDR3 comprises 15 residues. CDR3 loop: CASSQDRMLNTEAFF. The DNA for the CDR3 is TGCGCCAGCAGCCAAGATCGCATGCTGAACACTGAAGCTTTCTTT.

This clonotype has more than one count but fewer than ten. The V call is TRBV6-2 or TRBV6-3, the J call TRBJ2-7; 11 bases align to TRBD1. The CDR3 is 14 residues long. The J segment lost 5 bases and the V segment lost 6 bases, leaving 6 bases of the junction unmatched. The germline gives CDR1 MNHEY, CDR2 SVGEGT. CDR3 bases: TGTGCCAGCAGAAGGACAGGGGGCAACGACGAGCAGTACTTC. Translating it yields CASRRTGGNDEQYF.

The chain is built from TRBV30 and TRBJ2-3, with D hard to call. The germline V gene encodes CDR1 GTSNPN and CDR2 SVGIG (reference sequence). V was clipped by 3 bases and J by 5 bases, with 6 bases between them. The CDR3 runs 11 residues. CDR3 in DNA: TGTGCCTGGAGCCTCGGAGATACGCAGTATTTT. It codes for CAWSLGDTQYF.

V is TRBV15 and J is TRBJ2-7; D is uncertain. CDR3 size: 15 residues. The germline CDR1 and CDR2 sequences are LNHNV and YYDKDF (reference sequence). V lost 0 bases to trimming and J lost 0 bases, with 9 bases between them. CDR3 protein: CATSRDRRSSYEQYF. DNA for the CDR3: TGTGCCACCAGCAGAGATCGCAGGAGCTCCTACGAGCAGTACTTC.

This clonotype was detected only a few times. As DNA, the CDR3 is TGTGCCAGCAGCAAAGGATATTGTCCCGATATGAACACTGAAGCTTTCTTT. Amino acids: CASSKGYCPDMNTEAFF. The rearrangement joins TRBV21-1 to TRBJ1-1; the listed D gene, TRBD1, was not tested against the DNA. TRBV21-1 is a known pseudogene. The CDR3 is 17 residues long.

This clonotype was seen more than once but under ten times. The J gene is TRBJ1-1, the V gene TRBV6-5, with 7 bases lining up with TRBD1. The germline V gene encodes CDR1 MNHEY and CDR2 SVGAGI. V gave up 4 bases and J gave up 10 bases; unmatched junction bases: 6. The CDR3 loop spans 12 amino acids. The DNA for the CDR3 is TGTGCCAGCAGTTCCGACAGGGCTGGAGCTTTCTTT. It translates to CASSSDRAGAFF.